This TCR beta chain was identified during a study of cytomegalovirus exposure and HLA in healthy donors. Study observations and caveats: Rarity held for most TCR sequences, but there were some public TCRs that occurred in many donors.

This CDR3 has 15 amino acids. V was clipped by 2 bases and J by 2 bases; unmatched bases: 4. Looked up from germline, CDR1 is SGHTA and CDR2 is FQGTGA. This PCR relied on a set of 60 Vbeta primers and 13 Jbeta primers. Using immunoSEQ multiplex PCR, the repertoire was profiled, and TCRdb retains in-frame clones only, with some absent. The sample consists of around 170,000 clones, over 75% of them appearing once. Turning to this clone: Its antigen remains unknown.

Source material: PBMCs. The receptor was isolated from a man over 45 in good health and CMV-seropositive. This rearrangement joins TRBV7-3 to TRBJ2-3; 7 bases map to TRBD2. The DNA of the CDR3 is TGTGCCAGCAGCTTATCTAGCGGACCCACAGATACGCAGTATTTT. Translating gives CASSLSSGPTDTQYF.